The 23 T cell receptor beta chains presented below share a single source sample, sequenced in a study of blood T cell repertoires in COVID-19. Libraries were prepared by immunoSEQ multiplex PCR; TCRdb keeps only in-frame clonotypes and omits some of them. Of some 230,000 clones in the sample, roughly 83% are singletons; the top ten hold approximately 1.2%. Sequencing was done on a sample of PBMCs or T cells enriched from blood (not recorded which). The receptor set was obtained from a woman aged 40-49 years with acute COVID-19.

On this clone: This specimen includes other DNA sequences encoding the same CDR3. J is TRBJ1-2 and V is TRBV19; D unclear. V lost 1 base and J 2 bases, leaving 8 bases between the germline ends. The CDR3 covers 14 residues. CDR1 is LNHDA, CDR2 SQIVND, per germline (reference sequence). Here the CDR3 reads CASSIGTGNYGYTF. The CDR3 DNA sequence: TGTGCCAGTAGTATAGGAACGGGAAACTATGGCTACACCTTC. The full variable domain, with the rest looked up from reference TRBV19 and TRBJ1-2, is DGGITQSPKYLFRKEGQNVTLSCEQNLNHDAMYWYRQDPGQGLRLIYYSQIVNDFQKGDIAEGYSVSREKKESFPLTVTSAQKNPTAFYLCASSIGTGNYGYTFGSGTRLTVV.

V and J are TRBV19 and TRBJ1-6; D might be TRBD1 (6 bases). Germline CDR1 and CDR2: LNHDA and SQIVND (reference sequence). This CDR3 spans 15 amino acids. Trimming shortened V by 6 bases and J by 9 bases, and 18 bases separated the two germline ends. The chain's CDR3 is CASSSITGSSSPLHF. As DNA, the CDR3 is TGTGCCAGTAGCTCCATCACAGGGTCATCTTCACCCCTCCACTTT. The whole variable domain, filled in from reference TRBV19 and TRBJ1-6, reads DGGITQSPKYLFRKEGQNVTLSCEQNLNHDAMYWYRQDPGQGLRLIYYSQIVNDFQKGDIAEGYSVSREKKESFPLTVTSAQKNPTAFYLCASSSITGSSSPLHFGNGTRLTVT.

V and J are TRBV6-5 and TRBJ2-5; maybe TRBD1 (6 bases). This CDR3 comprises 15 residues. Trimming removed 0 bases from V and 5 bases from J, with 13 bases in between. The V gene's germline CDR1 is MNHEY and CDR2 SVGAGI. The CDR3, as DNA: TGTGCCAGCAGTTACTCAGAAGGGGGTGGGGAGACCCAGTACTTC. This codes for CASSYSEGGGETQYF.

V gene TRBV27 combines with J gene TRBJ2-7; a possible D gene is TRBD2 (6 bases). Trimming removed 6 bases at V and 5 bases at J, with 20 bases between. The CDR3 sequence is 15 residues long. CDR1 MNHEY and CDR2 SMNVEV come from the germline V gene (reference sequence). The CDR3 bases are TGTGCCAGCAGCGCCCAGGGACTCGGGCTGCACGAGCAGTACTTC. Translating it yields CASSAQGLGLHEQYF.

The chain employs TRBV6-2 or TRBV6-3 and TRBJ2-7, with 7 bases fitting TRBD1. This CDR3 comprises 12 residues. The germline V gene encodes CDR1 MNHEY and CDR2 SVGEGT. Losses at the gene ends were 6 bases for V and 3 bases for J; bases not matched to a gene: 2. CDR3 bases: TGTGCCAGCAGCAGACAGGGCTACGAGCAGTACTTC. Translating gives CASSRQGYEQYF.

The rearrangement uses TRBV5-5 and TRBJ2-7; TRBD1 matches at 8 bases. Germline loops: CDR1 SGHKS, CDR2 YYEKEE (reference sequence). The CDR3 has 14 amino acids. Trimming cost V 1 base and J 2 bases; bases outside gene matches: 2. CDR3 sequence: CASSLQGAPYEQYF. The CDR3 nucleotides read TGTGCCAGCAGCTTGCAGGGGGCCCCCTACGAGCAGTACTTC.

As regards this clone: The same CDR3 can be traced to other DNA sequences in this sample. The CDR3 is CASSFSGETQYF. For the CDR3, the DNA is TGTGCCAGCAGTTTTTCCGGGGAGACCCAGTACTTC. This chain connects TRBV12-3 or TRBV12-4 to TRBJ2-5; D unclear. The CDR3 runs to 12 residues. V was cut by 3 bases and J by 5 bases, with 7 bases left in between.

This chain uses TRBV11-3 with TRBJ2-1; D remains ambiguous. This CDR3 contains 13 residues. CDR1 SGHNT and CDR2 YENEEA come from the germline V gene. The V end lost 0 bases, the J end lost 8 bases, and 8 bases lay between the germline ends. The CDR3 loop reads CASSLDTRDEQFF. CDR3 coding DNA: TGTGCCAGCAGCTTAGATACACGGGATGAGCAGTTCTTC.

The CDR3 sequence: CASSPTSGADTQYF. The DNA for the CDR3 is TGTGCCAGCAGCCCGACTAGCGGAGCAGATACGCAGTATTTT. V is TRBV11-3 and J is TRBJ2-3; TRBD2 aligns across 9 bases. The CDR3 sequence is 14 residues long. Germline values: CDR1 SGHNT, CDR2 YENEEA. Trimming took 5 bases from V and 4 from J; bases not matched to a gene: 4.

V gene TRBV29-1 combines with J gene TRBJ1-5, with 10 bases fitting TRBD1. The CDR3 runs 14 residues. V trimming: 5 bases; J trimming: 1 base; junction bases outside the gene matches: 2. Germline CDR1 reads SQVTM; CDR2 reads ANQGSEA. In nucleotides, the CDR3 is TGCAGCGTTAGGGACAGGGGAAGCAATCAGCCCCAGCATTTT. This translates into CSVRDRGSNQPQHF.

This chain uses TRBV19 with TRBJ1-4, with TRBD1 as a possible D gene (6 bases). Trimming left V 3 bases short and J 4 bases short, with 18 bases between. The CDR3 is 17 amino acids. Germline V lookup: CDR1 LNHDA, CDR2 SQIVND (reference sequence). The DNA for the CDR3 is TGTGCCAGTAGTATCTCGAAGATCACAGGGTATAATGAAAAACTGTTTTTT. Its translation is CASSISKITGYNEKLFF. The full variable domain, its missing parts supplied by reference TRBV19 and TRBJ1-4, is DGGITQSPKYLFRKEGQNVTLSCEQNLNHDAMYWYRQDPGQGLRLIYYSQIVNDFQKGDIAEGYSVSREKKESFPLTVTSAQKNPTAFYLCASSISKITGYNEKLFFGSGTQLSVL.

The chain uses TRBV24-1 and TRBJ2-1; D not certain. Germline V gives CDR1 KGHDR, CDR2 SFDVKD. The length of the CDR3 is 14 residues. V dropped 6 bases and J dropped 0 bases, with 8 bases sitting between them. The CDR3: CATSLPSSYNEQFF. DNA of the CDR3: TGTGCCACCAGTCTCCCTAGCTCCTACAATGAGCAGTTCTTC.

This sequence joins TRBV28 and TRBJ2-7, with D maybe TRBD2 (6 bases). The CDR3 runs 15 residues. The V end was cut by 4 bases, the J end by 0 bases, with 13 bases between. Germline loops: CDR1 MDHEN, CDR2 SYDVKM. The chain's CDR3 is CASSSPSGGSYEQYF. In DNA form, the CDR3 reads TGTGCCAGCAGTTCCCCCTCCGGGGGCTCCTACGAGCAGTACTTC.

Only a few counts were recorded for this clone. The V and J genes are TRBV28 and TRBJ1-1; unclear D gene. This CDR3 is 13 amino acids long. The V end lost 5 bases, the J end lost 6 bases, and 13 bases lay between the germline ends. The V gene's germline CDR1 is MDHEN and CDR2 SYDVKM. For the CDR3, the DNA is TGTGCCAGCAGTCTTGGGCCTCCCGCTGAAGCTTTCTTT. This gives the protein CASSLGPPAEAFF.

The CDR3: CASTASGGAADTQYF. The CDR3 coding sequence is TGCGCCAGCACCGCTAGCGGGGGGGCCGCAGATACGCAGTATTTT. The chain combines TRBV4-3 with TRBJ2-3, with 12 bases fitting TRBD2. CDR3 length: 15 amino acids. The ends lost 7 bases at V and 4 bases at J; junction bases unmatched: 6. Germline CDR1 is LGHNA and CDR2 is YSLEER.

The chain combines TRBV5-4 with TRBJ2-3, with 9 bases fitting TRBD1. Unmatched junction bases numbered 6, after V lost 2 bases and J lost 5 bases. CDR1 is SGHNT and CDR2 is YYREEE in the germline V gene (reference sequence). The CDR3 contains 15 residues. The CDR3 DNA reads as TGTGCCAGCAGCTTAGGTGACAGGGGGGGAGATACGCAGTATTTT. Protein product: CASSLGDRGGDTQYF. Full variable domain (remainder filled in from reference TRBV5-4 and TRBJ2-3): ETGVTQSPTHLIKTRGQQVTLRCSSQSGHNTVSWYQQALGQGPQFIFQYYREEENGRGNFPPRFSGLQFPNYSSELNVNALELDDSALYLCASSLGDRGGDTQYFGPGTRLTVL.

The chain combines TRBV7-2 with TRBJ1-4; 10 bases map to TRBD1. This CDR3 region has 17 residues. Per germline, CDR1 SGHTA and CDR2 FQGNSA. With V trimmed by 5 bases and J by 7 bases, 13 bases remained unmatched. The CDR3 here is CASSADRGRRNREKLFF. The DNA of the CDR3 is TGTGCCAGCAGCGCCGACAGGGGGCGAAGGAATCGTGAAAAACTGTTTTTT.

The rearrangement uses TRBV19 and TRBJ1-6; 10 positions match TRBD1. CDR3 length equals 15 residues. From germline, CDR1 is LNHDA and CDR2 SQIVND (reference sequence). V was clipped by 3 bases and J by 9 bases; unmatched bases: 5. For the CDR3, the DNA is TGTGCCAGTAGTATTACGCGGGACAGGGGTTCACCCCTCCACTTT. As protein: CASSITRDRGSPLHF.

The chain joins TRBV24-1 to TRBJ1-5; tentatively, D is TRBD1 (5 bases). Trimming took off 5 bases at V and 0 bases at J, with 10 bases between the two ends. CDR3 length: 15 amino acids. Germline assignment: CDR1 KGHDR and CDR2 SFDVKD. CDR3 protein: CATSAPGGSNQPQHF. CDR3 sequence (DNA): TGTGCCACCAGTGCCCCGGGGGGTAGCAATCAGCCCCAGCATTTT.

This rearrangement joins TRBV30 to TRBJ2-5; 15 positions match TRBD2. Looked up from germline, CDR1 is GTSNPN and CDR2 is SVGIG (reference sequence). The J segment lost 5 bases and the V segment lost 2 bases, leaving 15 bases of the junction unmatched. The CDR3 contains 19 residues. CDR3 protein: CAWSPGLAGGPGGRETQYF. The CDR3 nucleotides read TGTGCCTGGAGTCCAGGACTAGCGGGGGGGCCGGGTGGTAGGGAGACCCAGTACTTC. The whole variable domain, filled in from reference TRBV30 and TRBJ2-5, reads SQTIHQWPATLVQPVGSPLSLECTVEGTSNPNLYWYRQAAGRGLQLLFYSVGIGQISSEVPQNLSASRPQDRQFILSSKKLLLSDSGFYLCAWSPGLAGGPGGRETQYFGPGTRLLVL.

This clone was recorded a few times. The rearrangement links TRBV18 to TRBJ2-7; TRBD2 matches 14 bases. CDR1 and CDR2 from the germline V gene are KGHSH and LQKENI. V lost 2 bases and J lost 9; bases outside the gene matches: 9. The CDR3 length is 16 residues. The CDR3 region is CASSPTGTSGGIGQYF. The CDR3 DNA reads as TGTGCCAGCTCACCAACCGGGACTAGCGGGGGTATCGGGCAGTACTTC.

The J gene is TRBJ2-5, the V gene TRBV7-8, with D unresolved. CDR3 size: 13 residues. Germline CDR1 SGHVS, CDR2 FQNEAQ. Trimming took 5 bases from V and 4 from J, leaving 11 bases between them. CDR3 DNA sequence: TGTGCCAGCAGCGAAAAGATCGGAGAGACCCAGTACTTC. Protein product: CASSEKIGETQYF. The full variable domain, its missing parts supplied by reference TRBV7-8 and TRBJ2-5, is GAGVSQSPRYKVAKRGQDVALRCDPISGHVSLFWYQQALGQGPEFLTYFQNEAQLDKSGLPSDRFFAERPEGSVSTLKIQRTQQEDSAVYLCASSEKIGETQYFGPGTRLLVL.

This chain links TRBV7-9 with TRBJ2-5, with TRBD2 as a possible D gene (6 bases). The germline gives CDR1 SEHNR, CDR2 FQNEAQ (reference sequence). V was pared by 2 bases and J by 2 bases, with 12 bases between. The CDR3 contains 15 residues. CDR3 nucleotides: TGTGCCAGCAGCTTATGGGGGGACCGTCAAGAGACCCAGTACTTC. Its protein product is CASSLWGDRQETQYF.